The sequence of this T cell receptor beta chain was determined in a study of T-cell reconstitution after alpha-beta-depleted transplantation in children. Study results and limitations: Day-60 TCRbeta diversity that was high in some patients was derived from surviving recipient T cells and thymic progenitors. Where alpha-beta T cells came from about two months after transplant was reportedly several hundred expanded graft clones.

V lost 1 base, J lost 3 bases, and 15 bases lay in between. CDR1 is KGHSH and CDR2 is LQKENI in the germline V gene. The CDR3 has 16 residues. Worth noting for this clonotype: Its matching antigen is unknown.

Preparation of the TCRbeta library involved a method that used unique molecular identifiers. TCRdb reprocessed the PCR reads with MiXCR, giving one entry per CDR3 protein. The data show about 420,000 distinct CDR3 sequences, around 15% seen once. The sequenced sample was PBMCs, mostly from graft donor cells, obtained 360 days after TCRalphabeta/CD19-depleted stem cell transplant. The clonotype comes from a boy younger than two who had a stem cell transplant for Wiskott-Aldrich syndrome, so the T cells may come from the graft donor. V usage is TRBV18 and J usage is TRBJ2-5; D gene ambiguous. The CDR3: CASSPLRGAYKETQYF. DNA for the CDR3: TGTGCCAGCTCACCACTGAGAGGAGCGTATAAAGAGACCCAGTACTTC.